What follows are 11 T cell receptor beta chains derived from one specimen sequenced in a study of blood T cell repertoires in COVID-19. Assay: immunoSEQ multiplex PCR; the TCRdb copy retains only in-frame clones and omits some. The profile shows some 240,000 clones, around 80% of them singletons. The sequencing sample was made of PBMCs or T cells enriched from blood (not recorded which). The receptors stem from a man aged 25 to 45 with acute COVID-19.

This clone came up a few times. This chain connects TRBV6-1 to TRBJ2-3, with 10 bases aligning to TRBD2. The CDR3 extends over 16 amino acids. Germline V gene lookup returns CDR1 MNHNS and CDR2 SASEGT. J gave up 4 bases and V 4 bases, and 8 bases lay outside the gene matches. The CDR3, as DNA: TGTGCCAGCAGTGCCCTCGGAGCGGGGGGGTCAGATACGCAGTATTTT. Residues: CASSALGAGGSDTQYF.

The chain has TRBV5-1 and TRBJ2-2; no clear D gene. V was cut by 4 bases and J by 1 base, with 8 bases left in between. The CDR3 loop spans 14 amino acids. Germline V gives CDR1 SGHRS, CDR2 YFSETQ. CDR3 DNA: TGCGCCAGCAGCCGCGTTTGGAACACCGGGGAGCTGTTTTTT. Translated, it gives CASSRVWNTGELFF.

The chain uses TRBV18 and TRBJ2-2; a weak D match, TRBD1 (5 bases). Germline CDR1 and CDR2: KGHSH and LQKENI. Trimming stripped 3 bases from V and 6 bases from J, with 14 bases between. There are 15 residues in the CDR3. DNA for the CDR3: TGTGCCAGCTCACCGCAGAAGGGGATCCCCGGGGAGCTGTTTTTT. Amino acids: CASSPQKGIPGELFF.

This CDR3 reads CASGSTGGITEAFF. The CDR3 DNA reads as TGTGCCAGCGGATCGACAGGGGGAATCACTGAAGCTTTCTTT. This chain connects TRBV7-9 to TRBJ1-1; TRBD1 agrees at 9 bases. The CDR3 is 14 amino acids. CDR1 SEHNR and CDR2 FQNEAQ come from the germline V gene (reference sequence). After removal of 8 bases from V and 4 bases from J, the junction contained 8 bases not matched to a gene.

This clone came up a few times. The chain employs TRBV29-1 and TRBJ2-1; 8 nucleotides agree with TRBD2. CDR1 and CDR2 from the germline V gene are SQVTM and ANQGSEA. The CDR3 totals 15 residues. V lost 6 bases to trimming and J lost 9 bases; unmatched junction nucleotides: 16. This chain's CDR3 is CSVAEGSGGGIEQFF. In nucleotides, the CDR3 is TGCAGCGTCGCCGAGGGGAGCGGCGGGGGGATTGAGCAGTTCTTC.

For this clone: Mismatch with germline at one junction end may stem from a read error. The chain couples TRBV5-1 to TRBJ2-1, with 8 bases aligning to TRBD2. In germline, CDR1 is SGHRS, CDR2 YFSETQ. The CDR3 loop spans 17 amino acids. DNA of the CDR3: TGTGCCAGCAGCAAGACGGTCCAGCTAGCGGGTTACAATGAGCAGTTCTTC. It yields the protein CASSKTVQLAGYNEQFF.

This clone showed up just once. The chain uses TRBV19 and TRBJ1-1; the match to TRBD1 covers 7 bases. CDR3 length: 13 residues. The ends lost 6 bases at V and 3 bases at J; junction bases unmatched: 4. The V gene's germline CDR1 is LNHDA and CDR2 SQIVND (reference sequence). CDR3 sequence: CASRLGGYTEAFF. The CDR3 nucleotides read TGTGCCAGTAGGTTAGGGGGCTACACTGAAGCTTTCTTT.

The chain has TRBV18 and TRBJ2-7; TRBD2 is a possible D gene (6 bases). The CDR3 has 13 amino acids. V was clipped by 3 bases and J by 4 bases, with 10 bases between them. Per the germline V gene, CDR1 is KGHSH and CDR2 is LQKENI. CDR3 amino acids: CASSPIGGYEQYV. The CDR3 bases are TGTGCCAGCTCACCGATAGGAGGGTACGAGCAGTACGTC.

The chain couples TRBV5-1 to TRBJ2-6; TRBD1 matches at 8 bases. The CDR3 loop spans 19 amino acids. CDR1 is SGHRS, CDR2 YFSETQ, per germline. V shed 0 bases, J shed 1 base, and the junction held 9 bases outside the gene matches. DNA for the CDR3: TGCGCCAGCAGCTTGGAATACAGGGGGATGAAGTCTGGGGCCAACGTCCTGACTTTC. Translating gives CASSLEYRGMKSGANVLTF.

J is TRBJ1-1 and V is TRBV25-1; D is unresolved. The V end was cut by 2 bases, the J end by 2 bases, with 9 bases between. The length of the CDR3 is 14 residues. Germline V CDR1 and CDR2: MGHDK, SYGVNS. CDR3 in DNA: TGTGCCAGCAGTGAAGTTGGCCGAAACACTGAAGCTTTCTTT. This sequence encodes CASSEVGRNTEAFF. The full variable domain, in which reference TRBV25-1 and TRBJ1-1 provide the parts outside the CDR3, is EADIYQTPRYLVIGTGKKITLECSQTMGHDKMYWYQQDPGMELHLIHYSYGVNSTEKGDLSSESTVSRIRTEHFPLTLESARPSHTSQYLCASSEVGRNTEAFFGQGTRLTVV.

The chain couples TRBV14 to TRBJ2-2, with D unclear. Looked up from germline, CDR1 is SGHDN and CDR2 is FVKESK. CDR3 length: 13 residues. V was cut by 2 bases and J by 4 bases, with 5 bases left in between. This chain's CDR3 is CASSQTSTGELFF. CDR3 DNA: TGTGCCAGCAGCCAAACCAGCACCGGGGAGCTGTTTTTT.